Listed below are T cell receptor beta chains from one sample, sequenced in a study of T cell repertoires in cytomegalovirus infection. TCRdb itself ran the reads through MiXCR, one entry per CDR3 protein. The sample shows hundreds of thousands of distinct CDR3 sequences, roughly 26% of them seen only once. The sample was CD8+ T cells from PBMCs. These receptors all come from a human donor in good health (CMV status not recorded). Some clones in this sample may be carry-over from other donors' samples. Each CDR3 is given with its conserved first and last residue. D genes are given only for firm matches. The size of a clone is reported for some rows only, either as once, few or many, or as a class for expanded clones.

d_gene: TRBD2; j_gene: TRBJ2-3; v_gene: TRBV7-2; abundance: many; CDR3nt: TGTGCCAGCAGCCCTCTCGGGGGGGGCGCTTGGGATACGCAGTATTTT; CDR3aa: CASSPLGGGAWDTQYF
d_gene: TRBD1; j_gene: TRBJ2-2; v_gene: TRBV4-3; abundance: few; CDR3nt: TGCGCCAGCAGCCACTCGAAGACAGGGGGGAACACCGGGGAGCTGTTTTTT; CDR3aa: CASSHSKTGGNTGELFF
d_gene: -; j_gene: TRBJ2-5; v_gene: TRBV29-1; abundance: few; CDR3nt: TGCAGCGTCTATAAATTGGGGGGAGAGACCCAGTACTTC; CDR3aa: CSVYKLGGETQYF
d_gene: -; j_gene: TRBJ2-3; v_gene: TRBV5-1; abundance: many; CDR3nt: TGCGCCAGCAGCTCCTCTAGTATTCTGACAGATACGCAGTATTTT; CDR3aa: CASSSSSILTDTQYF
d_gene: -; j_gene: TRBJ2-2; v_gene: TRBV7-9; abundance: few; CDR3nt: TGTGCCAGCATACAGAAACCGGGAGTGTCCGGGGAGCTGTTTTTT; CDR3aa: CASIQKPGVSGELFF
d_gene: -; j_gene: TRBJ2-5; v_gene: TRBV7-9; abundance: few; CDR3nt: TGTGCCAGCAGCTCCCCGGATCTCGGGGAGACCCAGTACTTC; CDR3aa: CASSSPDLGETQYF
d_gene: -; j_gene: TRBJ1-4; v_gene: TRBV7-8; abundance: few; CDR3nt: TGTGCCAGCAGCTTAGCGCTAAATAGGGCAGGGAATGAAAAACTGTTTTTT; CDR3aa: CASSLALNRAGNEKLFF
d_gene: TRBD1; j_gene: TRBJ2-7; v_gene: TRBV6-1; abundance: few; CDR3nt: TGTGCCGCAGGAGGAGACAGGGCCGGCGAGCAGTACTTC; CDR3aa: CAAGGDRAGEQYF
d_gene: -; j_gene: TRBJ2-7; v_gene: TRBV7-9; abundance: -; CDR3nt: TGTGCCAGCAGCCAAACTACAGGTCCTGACTTCTACGAGCAGTACTTC; CDR3aa: CASSQTTGPDFYEQYF
d_gene: -; j_gene: TRBJ2-1; v_gene: TRBV27; abundance: -; CDR3nt: TGTGCCAGCAGTTTATCGATCAGGCTCAATGAGCAGTTCTTC; CDR3aa: CASSLSIRLNEQFF
d_gene: -; j_gene: TRBJ1-4; v_gene: TRBV29-1; abundance: -; CDR3nt: TGCAGCGTCCATACGGGTGGAGCGGAGAAACTGTTTTTT; CDR3aa: CSVHTGGAEKLFF
d_gene: -; j_gene: TRBJ2-3; v_gene: TRBV5-1; abundance: few; CDR3nt: TGCGCCAGCAGGGGAACCCAACAGTATTTT; CDR3aa: CASRGTQQYF
d_gene: TRBD2; j_gene: TRBJ2-7; v_gene: TRBV7-8; abundance: few; CDR3nt: TGTGCCAGCTGCGGGGGGCCGAATTACGAGCAGTACTTC; CDR3aa: CASCGGPNYEQYF
d_gene: -; j_gene: TRBJ1-5; v_gene: TRBV20-1; abundance: -; CDR3nt: TGCAGTGCTAGAGAGGTGGCATCTTATCAGCCCCAGCATTTT; CDR3aa: CSAREVASYQPQHF
d_gene: -; j_gene: TRBJ2-3; v_gene: TRBV20-1; abundance: many; CDR3nt: TGCAGTGCTAGAGACAGGGAGGGCACAGATACGCAGTATTTT; CDR3aa: CSARDREGTDTQYF
d_gene: -; j_gene: TRBJ2-3; v_gene: TRBV7-2; abundance: few; CDR3nt: TGTGCCAGCAGCTTGGGGGCCGGGGGAGATACGCAGTATTTT; CDR3aa: CASSLGAGGDTQYF
d_gene: -; j_gene: TRBJ1-1; v_gene: TRBV14; abundance: once; CDR3nt: TGTGCCAGCAGCCTAAGGGCGGGGGGCACTGAAGCTTTCTTT; CDR3aa: CASSLRAGGTEAFF
d_gene: -; j_gene: TRBJ2-2; v_gene: TRBV19; abundance: few; CDR3nt: TGTGCCAGCTCGACGGGGCTGGTCGGGGAGCTGTTTTTT; CDR3aa: CASSTGLVGELFF
d_gene: TRBD2; j_gene: TRBJ2-5; v_gene: TRBV3-1; abundance: few; CDR3nt: TGTGCCAGCAGCTATACTAGCGGGGGTTCTCAAGAGACCCAGTACTTC; CDR3aa: CASSYTSGGSQETQYF
d_gene: -; j_gene: TRBJ2-2; v_gene: TRBV6-5; abundance: -; CDR3nt: TGTGCCAGCAGTTACCGGTCGGGGGACACCGGGGAGCTGTTTTTT; CDR3aa: CASSYRSGDTGELFF
d_gene: -; j_gene: TRBJ2-1; v_gene: TRBV7-8; abundance: many; CDR3nt: TGTGCCAGCAGCTTAGTCGCCAGGGTCAATGAGCAGTTCTTC; CDR3aa: CASSLVARVNEQFF
d_gene: -; j_gene: TRBJ1-2; v_gene: TRBV7-9; abundance: few; CDR3nt: TGTGCCAGCAGCTTGCAGCTTTACTATGGCTACACCTTC; CDR3aa: CASSLQLYYGYTF
d_gene: TRBD1; j_gene: TRBJ2-1; v_gene: TRBV2; abundance: few; CDR3nt: TGTGCCAGCAAAAGGGGGCCTAGTGCTGAGCAGTTCTTC; CDR3aa: CASKRGPSAEQFF
d_gene: -; j_gene: TRBJ2-2; v_gene: TRBV6-2/TRBV6-3; abundance: -; CDR3nt: TGTGCCAGCAGGACTGTCGGGGAGCTGTTTTTT; CDR3aa: CASRTVGELFF
d_gene: TRBD2; j_gene: TRBJ2-3; v_gene: TRBV2; abundance: -; CDR3nt: TGTGCCAGCAGTGAAGCGACTAGCGGGGACACAAATACGCAGTATTTT; CDR3aa: CASSEATSGDTNTQYF
d_gene: -; j_gene: TRBJ2-3; v_gene: TRBV7-9; abundance: -; CDR3nt: TGTGCCAGCAGCCAAATTTATAAGTCTAGCACAGATACGCAGTATTTT; CDR3aa: CASSQIYKSSTDTQYF
d_gene: -; j_gene: TRBJ1-1; v_gene: TRBV12-3/TRBV12-4; abundance: many; CDR3nt: TGTGCCAGCAGGGACGGGAACACTGAAGCTTTCTTT; CDR3aa: CASRDGNTEAFF
d_gene: -; j_gene: TRBJ2-1; v_gene: TRBV4-1; abundance: few; CDR3nt: TGCGCCAGCAGCCAAGATAGCCCGAGCTCCTACAATGAGCAGTTCTTC; CDR3aa: CASSQDSPSSYNEQFF
d_gene: -; j_gene: TRBJ2-1; v_gene: TRBV10-3; abundance: few; CDR3nt: TGTGCCATCAGTGAGTCGTCAGCCGTGAGCTCCTACAATGAGCAGTTCTTC; CDR3aa: CAISESSAVSSYNEQFF
d_gene: -; j_gene: TRBJ1-5; v_gene: TRBV4-1; abundance: many; CDR3nt: TGCGCCAGCAGCCAAGGGTCAGGAGGCAATCAGCCCCAGCATTTT; CDR3aa: CASSQGSGGNQPQHF
d_gene: TRBD1; j_gene: TRBJ2-1; v_gene: TRBV6-2/TRBV6-3; abundance: many; CDR3nt: TGTGCCAGCAGACCGACAGGGACCTACTCCTACAATGAGCAGTTCTTC; CDR3aa: CASRPTGTYSYNEQFF
d_gene: TRBD1; j_gene: TRBJ1-1; v_gene: TRBV7-3; abundance: few; CDR3nt: TGTGCCAGCAGCTTAGGGGGACAGGGTATCACTGAAGCTTTCTTT; CDR3aa: CASSLGGQGITEAFF
d_gene: TRBD2; j_gene: TRBJ2-7; v_gene: TRBV20-1; abundance: few; CDR3nt: TGCAGTGCTTACGAGCCTAGCGGGGGTATCTCCTACGAGCAGTACTTC; CDR3aa: CSAYEPSGGISYEQYF
d_gene: TRBD2; j_gene: TRBJ2-3; v_gene: TRBV7-2; abundance: many; CDR3nt: TGTGCCAGCAGCTCGGAGGGCGGGGGGGCCATGGATACGCAGTATTTT; CDR3aa: CASSSEGGGAMDTQYF
d_gene: -; j_gene: TRBJ1-5; v_gene: TRBV28; abundance: -; CDR3nt: TGTGCCAGCAGCTTCCCGACCTGGGGGGACGGCAATCAGCCCCAGCATTTT; CDR3aa: CASSFPTWGDGNQPQHF
d_gene: TRBD1; j_gene: TRBJ2-2; v_gene: TRBV7-9; abundance: few; CDR3nt: TGTGCCAGCAGACCTCGCGACAGGGGCCCCACCGGGGAGCTGTTTTTT; CDR3aa: CASRPRDRGPTGELFF
d_gene: -; j_gene: TRBJ2-6; v_gene: TRBV28; abundance: -; CDR3nt: TGTGCCAGCAGTCCGACAATGCCCTCTGGGGCCAACGTCCTGACTTTC; CDR3aa: CASSPTMPSGANVLTF
d_gene: -; j_gene: TRBJ1-1; v_gene: TRBV7-3; abundance: few; CDR3nt: TGTGCCAGCAGCCCTTCGGCTGCGGAAGCTTTCTTT; CDR3aa: CASSPSAAEAFF
d_gene: TRBD2; j_gene: TRBJ2-4; v_gene: TRBV9; abundance: -; CDR3nt: TGTGCCAGCAGCGGCCCTAGCGGGGGTGGCAAAAACATTCAGTACTTC; CDR3aa: CASSGPSGGGKNIQYF
d_gene: TRBD2; j_gene: TRBJ2-3; v_gene: TRBV2; abundance: -; CDR3nt: TGTGCCAGCAGTTCCGGGACTAGCAGATACACAGATACGCAGTATTTT; CDR3aa: CASSSGTSRYTDTQYF
d_gene: TRBD1; j_gene: TRBJ2-4; v_gene: TRBV7-6; abundance: -; CDR3nt: TGTGCCAGCAGCTTACTTCCGGGACAGGGGAAAAACATTCAGTACTTC; CDR3aa: CASSLLPGQGKNIQYF
d_gene: -; j_gene: TRBJ1-2; v_gene: TRBV7-9; abundance: -; CDR3nt: TGTGCCAGCAGCTTAGGGGTCACTACAAAGGGCTACACCTTC; CDR3aa: CASSLGVTTKGYTF
d_gene: -; j_gene: TRBJ2-2; v_gene: TRBV2; abundance: -; CDR3nt: TGTGTCAGCCGAAGATTGAGGGTAGGGGGGAATCTGAACACCGGGGAGCTGTTTTTT; CDR3aa: CVSRRLRVGGNLNTGELFF
d_gene: -; j_gene: TRBJ1-1; v_gene: TRBV7-9; abundance: -; CDR3nt: TGTGCCAGCAGCTTTGGCAGGATGGGGACTGAAGCTTTCTTT; CDR3aa: CASSFGRMGTEAFF
d_gene: -; j_gene: TRBJ2-7; v_gene: TRBV6-6; abundance: -; CDR3nt: TGTGCCAGCAGCCCCCTAGTGGAGGGGACTTACGAGCAGTACTTC; CDR3aa: CASSPLVEGTYEQYF
d_gene: -; j_gene: TRBJ2-3; v_gene: TRBV2; abundance: many; CDR3nt: TGTGCCAGCAGTGAAGCGGGACGGATTCTAGATACGCAGTATTTT; CDR3aa: CASSEAGRILDTQYF
d_gene: TRBD2; j_gene: TRBJ2-5; v_gene: TRBV6-5; abundance: few; CDR3nt: TGTGCCAGCTCCGCGGGGGTTCAAGAGACCCAGTACTTC; CDR3aa: CASSAGVQETQYF
d_gene: -; j_gene: TRBJ1-1; v_gene: TRBV6-5; abundance: -; CDR3nt: TGTGCCAGCAGTTACGGGTTCCCGGCGCGGAACACTGAAGCTTTCTTT; CDR3aa: CASSYGFPARNTEAFF
d_gene: TRBD2; j_gene: TRBJ2-2; v_gene: TRBV7-9; abundance: -; CDR3nt: TGTGCCAGCACCCTAGCGGGCACCGGGGAGCTGTTTTTT; CDR3aa: CASTLAGTGELFF
d_gene: -; j_gene: TRBJ1-2; v_gene: TRBV7-3; abundance: few; CDR3nt: TGTGCCAGCAGCTTTGGGTCAGATAACTATGGCTACACCTTC; CDR3aa: CASSFGSDNYGYTF
d_gene: -; j_gene: TRBJ2-3; v_gene: TRBV12-3/TRBV12-4; abundance: few; CDR3nt: TGTGCCAGCAGTTTGATTGGTACAGATACGCAGTATTTT; CDR3aa: CASSLIGTDTQYF
d_gene: -; j_gene: TRBJ1-6; v_gene: TRBV14; abundance: -; CDR3nt: TGTGCCAGCAGCCAGTCAGTCAGGGGCCCTAGGTCACCCCTCCACTTT; CDR3aa: CASSQSVRGPRSPLHF
d_gene: -; j_gene: TRBJ1-3; v_gene: TRBV7-2; abundance: many; CDR3nt: TGTGCCAGCAGCGTGGGCCGGGCGACTGGAAACACCATATATTTT; CDR3aa: CASSVGRATGNTIYF